A selection of T cell receptor beta chains follows, all from one sample in a study of T cells after yellow fever vaccination. TCRdb reprocessed the 5' RACE reads via MiXCR and lists one record per CDR3 protein. The sample carries under 550,000 distinct CDR3 sequences, 20% to 25% recorded once. Sequences were derived from PBMCs, sampled less than 25 days after the first yellow fever vaccination. Source of these receptors: a man younger than 35 who received the YFV17D yellow fever vaccine. CDR3s include the opening cysteine and the closing phenylalanine or tryptophan. The D gene is left open where the match is weak. Expanded clones get a size class; other rows say once, few or many, or leave the size out.

J,size,D,V,DNA,CDR3
TRBJ2-1,-,-,TRBV9,TGTGCCAGCAGCGTAGGAGGGGGGGGTGAGCAGTTCTTC,CASSVGGGGEQFF
TRBJ2-5,few,TRBD2,TRBV5-1,TGCGCCAGCAGCTTGGCCGGGACTAGTAGGGGCCGAGAGACCCAGTACTTC,CASSLAGTSRGRETQYF
TRBJ1-2,-,TRBD1,TRBV5-1,TGCGCCAGCAGCGTGGGACAGGGGCCCGGCTACACCTTC,CASSVGQGPGYTF
TRBJ2-2,-,-,TRBV7-3,TGTGCCAGCAGACCGACGAAGAACACCGGGGAGCTGTTTTTT,CASRPTKNTGELFF
TRBJ2-3,few,TRBD1,TRBV4-1,TGCGCCAGCAGCCAAGCCCATTACAGGGGCGGCACAGATACGCAGTATTTT,CASSQAHYRGGTDTQYF
TRBJ2-5,-,TRBD1,TRBV4-1,TGCGCCAGCGGCACAGGGGGCTTCGAGACCCAGTACTTC,CASGTGGFETQYF
TRBJ1-2,few,TRBD1,TRBV20-1,TGCAGTGCTGGGACAGCCGACTATGGCTACACCTTC,CSAGTADYGYTF
TRBJ1-1,-,-,TRBV5-4,TGTGCCAGCAGCTTGTCCCCATACACTGAAGCTTTCTTT,CASSLSPYTEAFF
TRBJ2-7,few,TRBD1,TRBV20-1,TGCAGTGCTGGGACAGGGTGGCAGTACTTC,CSAGTGWQYF
TRBJ1-5,few,-,TRBV3-1,TGTGCCAGCTCGGCGGCCAGGAGCAATCAGCCCCAGCATTTT,CASSAARSNQPQHF
TRBJ1-2,-,-,TRBV5-1,TGCGCCAGCAGCTTGGACAGCCGTCCGATCTATGGCTACACCTTC,CASSLDSRPIYGYTF
TRBJ2-5,few,-,TRBV29-1,TGCAGCGTGGACGAAGAGACCCAGTACTTC,CSVDEETQYF
TRBJ1-6,-,-,TRBV6-5,TGTGCCAGCAGTTACGAGACGTATAATTCACCCCTCCACTTT,CASSYETYNSPLHF
TRBJ2-3,-,-,TRBV6-1,TGTGCCAGCAGACGACTAAGCACAGATACGCAGTATTTT,CASRRLSTDTQYF
TRBJ2-1,few,-,TRBV20-1,TGCAGTGCTAGTGACAGTACTAAGGACAATGAGCAGTTCTTC,CSASDSTKDNEQFF
TRBJ1-2,few,TRBD1,TRBV5-1,TGCGCCAGCAGCGCCCCGGGACAGGGGTTTATTTATGGCTACACCTTC,CASSAPGQGFIYGYTF
TRBJ2-5,few,-,TRBV3-1,TGTGCCAGCAGCCAAGATGGCCGAGGGTTAGAGAAGAGAGAGACCCAGTACTTC,CASSQDGRGLEKRETQYF
TRBJ2-1,-,TRBD2,TRBV5-1,TGCGCCAGCAGCTCCGCCGGGACTAGCGGGGGTAATGAGCAGTTCTTC,CASSSAGTSGGNEQFF
TRBJ2-7,-,-,TRBV6-5,TGTGCCAGCAGTTCGGGGGCCGGGCGAAATCCCTACGAGCAGTACTTC,CASSSGAGRNPYEQYF
TRBJ2-5,few,-,TRBV11-2,TGTGCCAGCAGCCCCGGGGGCCGACAAGAGACCCAGTACTTC,CASSPGGRQETQYF
TRBJ1-2,-,-,TRBV29-1,TGCAGCGTACGCACCTACACGGGGGAGGGCTACACCTTC,CSVRTYTGEGYTF
TRBJ2-1,few,-,TRBV19,TGTGCCAGTAGCGGAACCGGGGTCGAGGAGTTCTTC,CASSGTGVEEFF
TRBJ2-3,-,-,TRBV4-2,TGTGCCAGCAGCCAAGAACGGCAGCGGAGACTTAGCACAGATACGCAGTATTTT,CASSQERQRRLSTDTQYF
TRBJ1-1,many,-,TRBV7-8,TGTGCCAGCAGCTCACCACAGGGATCGATCCCTGAAGCTTTCTTT,CASSSPQGSIPEAFF
TRBJ1-2,few,-,TRBV30,TGTGCCTACTCCCCTGACTACACCTTC,CAYSPDYTF
TRBJ2-2,many,TRBD2,TRBV25-1,TGTGCCAGCAGTGGCCTAGCGGACTCGAACACCGGGGAGCTGTTTTTT,CASSGLADSNTGELFF
TRBJ2-3,many,-,TRBV4-3,TGCGCCAGCAGCGAACAGAGCCCTCATCAAGCTGATACGCAGTATTTT,CASSEQSPHQADTQYF
TRBJ1-2,few,TRBD1,TRBV24-1,TGTGCCACCAGCCGACAGGGGTGGGATGGCTACACCTTC,CATSRQGWDGYTF
TRBJ1-5,-,-,TRBV9,TGTGCCAGCAGCGTAGAGGGGAGCACTCAGCCCCAGCATTTT,CASSVEGSTQPQHF
TRBJ2-4,few,TRBD2,TRBV12-3/TRBV12-4,TGTGCCAGCAGTACCGGACTAGCGGGCCCCAAAAACATTCAGTACTTC,CASSTGLAGPKNIQYF
TRBJ2-1,few,-,TRBV4-1,TGCGCCAGCGGATCGTCTCCTTTCGTTACGAACAATGAGCAGTTCTTC,CASGSSPFVTNNEQFF
TRBJ1-1,-,-,TRBV5-1,TGCGCCAGCAGCTTGGATCTGGGGTTTAACACTGAAGCTTTCTTT,CASSLDLGFNTEAFF
TRBJ1-6,-,TRBD1,TRBV4-1,TGCGCCAGCAGCCATGGGACAGGGGATTCACCCCTCCACTTT,CASSHGTGDSPLHF
TRBJ2-1,-,-,TRBV20-1,TGCAGTGCTCCTTTGGGCGGGGGCCCGGGTGAGCAGTTCTTC,CSAPLGGGPGEQFF
TRBJ1-1,-,-,TRBV10-3,TGTGCCGCACAGGCGCAGAGCACTGAAGCTTTCTTT,CAAQAQSTEAFF
TRBJ2-5,few,TRBD1,TRBV5-1,TGCGCCAGCAGCTTCTCAGACAGGGTTACGGAGACCCAGTACTTC,CASSFSDRVTETQYF
TRBJ1-1,once,TRBD1,TRBV7-9,TGTGCCAGCAGCTTAGGACTGCTCAGGGGGACTGAAGCTTTCTTT,CASSLGLLRGTEAFF
TRBJ2-3,few,-,TRBV12-3/TRBV12-4,TGTGCCAGCAGTTTAATCCGGGGGCCGCAGTATTTT,CASSLIRGPQYF
TRBJ1-1,few,-,TRBV5-1,TGCGCCAGCAGCTGGGCAGAGGGAGGAGGGAACACTGAAGCTTTCTTT,CASSWAEGGGNTEAFF
TRBJ1-1,many,TRBD1,TRBV12-3/TRBV12-4,TGTGCCAGCAGTACGACAGGGGCTCTTGAAGCTTTCTTT,CASSTTGALEAFF
TRBJ2-5,few,-,TRBV5-1,TGCGCCAGCAGCTTGGACCCCAGCTACGGTTTCCAAGAGACCCAGTACTTC,CASSLDPSYGFQETQYF
TRBJ2-7,many,TRBD1,TRBV2,TGTGCCAGCAGCCGGGACAGGGAGACCTACGAGCAGTACTTC,CASSRDRETYEQYF
TRBJ2-1,many,TRBD2,TRBV5-6,TGTGCCAGCAGCTTGGCCGGACTAGCGTCGGATGAGCAGTTCTTC,CASSLAGLASDEQFF
TRBJ1-1,few,-,TRBV7-3,TGTGCCAGCATCGAACCAAATTGGGGATACACTGAAGCTTTCTTT,CASIEPNWGYTEAFF
TRBJ2-1,-,-,TRBV6-1,TGTGCCAGCAGACCTGCGGGGGCCCCCTACAATGAGCAGTTCTTC,CASRPAGAPYNEQFF
TRBJ1-2,-,-,TRBV15,TGTGCCACCAGCAGAGATCCCGGGGGCGGCTATGGCTACACCTTC,CATSRDPGGGYGYTF
TRBJ1-2,-,TRBD1,TRBV5-1,TGCGCCAGCAGCTGGACAGGGGGCGCATCCACCTTC,CASSWTGGASTF
TRBJ1-1,-,-,TRBV12-3/TRBV12-4,TGTGCCACCAATCCCGGGGGGTTGAACACTGAAGCTTTCTTT,CATNPGGLNTEAFF
TRBJ1-1,few,-,TRBV6-5,TGTGCCAGCAGTTACTCTATTATCACTGAAGCTTTCTTT,CASSYSIITEAFF
TRBJ1-2,many,-,TRBV5-1,TGCGCCAGCAGCCAGGACAAGGTTGGCTACACCTTC,CASSQDKVGYTF
TRBJ2-5,-,TRBD2,TRBV7-7,TGTGCTAGCAGCTTAGGATCCGGGAGGGAAGAGACCCAGTACTTC,CASSLGSGREETQYF
TRBJ1-3,few,TRBD1,TRBV4-3,TGCGCCAGCAGCCAAGTCTGGGACAGGGAGGACACCATATATTTT,CASSQVWDREDTIYF
TRBJ1-6,few,-,TRBV20-1,TGCAGTGCTAGAGGGGACACGCTTGGGATAAATTCACCCCTCCACTTT,CSARGDTLGINSPLHF
TRBJ1-6,few,-,TRBV12-3/TRBV12-4,TGTGCCAGCAGTCTGGGATTTACGAACTCACCCCTCCACTTT,CASSLGFTNSPLHF
TRBJ2-5,many,TRBD2,TRBV19,TGTGCCAGTAGATCACGCGGGGGAGAGACCCAGTACTTC,CASRSRGGETQYF
TRBJ2-7,few,-,TRBV28,TGTGCCAGCAGTTTAAGCAGCACCTACGAGCAGTACTTC,CASSLSSTYEQYF